This T cell receptor beta chain originates from a study of cytomegalovirus exposure and HLA in healthy donors. As regards this clone: Its antigen is undetermined.

The CDR3 contains 15 residues. CDR1 SGHTA and CDR2 FQGNSA come from the germline V gene. V was pared by 5 bases and J by 2 bases, with 13 bases between. Study-wide points: The only immune exposure information that was available was CMV serostatus. Presence/absence analyses assumed roughly uniform sequencing depth across donors, which may not hold.

This PCR relied on a set of 60 Vbeta primers and 13 Jbeta primers. This table comes from immunoSEQ multiplex PCR, and its TCRdb copy is limited to in-frame clones, with some not included. The sample includes under 200,000 clones, roughly four fifths of them seen just once. Sequencing used PBMCs. The sequence derives from a woman aged 18-29 years in good health and CMV-seronegative. The rearrangement links TRBV7-2 to TRBJ2-1; a weak D match, TRBD2 (6 bases). The CDR3 bases are TGTGCCAGCAGCCCCGGGGTAGCGGCCTACAATGAGCAGTTCTTC. The encoded protein is CASSPGVAAYNEQFF. Complete variable domain (other parts from reference TRBV7-2 and TRBJ2-1): GAGVSQSPSNKVTEKGKDVELRCDPISGHTALYWYRQSLGQGLEFLIYFQGNSAPDKSGLPSDRFSAERTGGSVSTLTIQRTQQEDSAVYLCASSPGVAAYNEQFFGPGTRLTVL.